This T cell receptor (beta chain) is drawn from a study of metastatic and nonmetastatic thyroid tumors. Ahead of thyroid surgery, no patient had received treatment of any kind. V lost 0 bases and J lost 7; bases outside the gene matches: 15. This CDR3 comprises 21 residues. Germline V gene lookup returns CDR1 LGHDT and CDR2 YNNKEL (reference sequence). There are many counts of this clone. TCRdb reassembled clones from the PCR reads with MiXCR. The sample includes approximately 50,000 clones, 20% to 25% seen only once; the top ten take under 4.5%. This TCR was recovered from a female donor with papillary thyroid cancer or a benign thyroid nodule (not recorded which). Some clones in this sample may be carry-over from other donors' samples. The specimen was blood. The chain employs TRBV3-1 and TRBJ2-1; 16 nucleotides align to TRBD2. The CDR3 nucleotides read TGTGCCAGCAGCCAAGATACGAAGGGACTAGCGGGAGGGCCGTCTAGGAATGAGCAGTTCTTC. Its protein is CASSQDTKGLAGGPSRNEQFF.